The sequence of this T cell receptor beta chain was determined in a study of T cell responses to AZD1222 COVID-19 vaccine. Sequencing was performed with immunoSEQ multiplex PCR; in TCRdb, only in-frame clones are kept and a portion is missing. The top ten clones hold 0.5% to 0.7% of a sample with around 270,000 clones, 90% to 95% of them seen once. This clone appeared once. This CDR3 has 12 residues. Germline V lookup: CDR1 LGHDT, CDR2 YNNKEL (reference sequence). Trimming cost V 4 bases and J 11 bases, with 14 bases left between them. The TCR originated in an adult who received the AZD1222 COVID-19 vaccine. The sequences come from peripheral blood, collected 28 days after the second AZD1222 dose. The V gene is TRBV3-1 (or the pseudogene TRBV3-2), the J gene TRBJ1-1; a possible D gene is TRBD1 (6 bases). The CDR3: CASSPRGLGAFF. As DNA, the CDR3 is TGTGCCAGCAGCCCCCGGGGGCTCGGGGCTTTCTTT.